These 25 T cell receptor beta chains came from one sample sequenced in a study of T cell responses to AZD1222 COVID-19 vaccine. Here immunoSEQ multiplex PCR was the method, and the copy in TCRdb shows in-frame clones only, minus some. The sample has around 160,000 clones, under 95% seen once. The sequencing used peripheral blood, collected 28 days after the second AZD1222 dose. The receptors originated from an adult who received the AZD1222 COVID-19 vaccine.

The rearrangement joins TRBV7-9 to TRBJ2-2, with TRBD1 matching 11 bases. In germline, CDR1 is SEHNR, CDR2 FQNEAQ (reference sequence). The CDR3 consists of 14 residues. The V and J ends lost 6 bases and 5 bases, in that order; junction bases with no gene match: 2. CDR3 DNA: TGTGCCAGCAGGGGGACAGGGGGTACCGGGGAGCTGTTTTTT. This codes for CASRGTGGTGELFF.

The chain is built from TRBV28 and TRBJ2-1, with TRBD1 as a possible D gene (5 bases). The V gene lost 2 bases and the J gene lost 1 base, with 18 bases spanning the gap. The CDR3 runs to 18 residues. Germline values: CDR1 MDHEN, CDR2 SYDVKM. The CDR3 sequence: CASSLGWPQGSSYNEQFF. The CDR3 region has the DNA TGTGCCAGCAGTTTAGGTTGGCCTCAGGGTTCGTCCTACAATGAGCAGTTCTTC.

This chain joins TRBV6-1 and TRBJ2-3; D not resolved. The ends were cut back, 3 bases at V and 2 bases at J, with 9 bases in the middle. The CDR3 consists of 14 residues. Germline V CDR1 and CDR2: MNHNS, SASEGT. CDR3: CASSEWETTDTQYF. Here the CDR3 DNA reads TGTGCCAGCAGTGAGTGGGAAACCACAGATACGCAGTATTTT.

CDR3 DNA: TGTGCCAGCAGCCTAACGGGACTAGCGGGAGTTATCACCGGGGAGCTGTTTTTT. It specifies CASSLTGLAGVITGELFF. This sequence joins TRBV7-6 and TRBJ2-2; TRBD2 matches 14 bases. The CDR3 loop spans 18 amino acids. V lost 5 bases to trimming and J lost 4 bases; unmatched junction nucleotides: 9. From germline, CDR1 is SGHVS and CDR2 FNYEAQ.

The table lists this clone with a count of one. V usage is TRBV4-2 and J usage is TRBJ1-1; TRBD1 is a possible D gene (5 bases). CDR1 and CDR2 (germline): LGHNA, YNFKEQ. The CDR3 length is 15 residues. V was cut by 4 bases and J by 0 bases, with 12 bases left in between. CDR3 residues: CASSLRVALNTEAFF. The CDR3 region has the DNA TGTGCCAGCAGCCTCAGGGTCGCGCTGAACACTGAAGCTTTCTTT.

V and J are TRBV18 and TRBJ1-1; 7 nucleotides match TRBD1. Germline trimming cut 3 bases from V and 7 bases from J; bases unmatched to any gene: 2. Germline assignment: CDR1 KGHSH and CDR2 LQKENI. This CDR3 spans 12 amino acids. CDR3 coding DNA: TGTGCCAGCTCACCGCAGGGGGTTGAAGCTTTCTTT. Its protein product is CASSPQGVEAFF.

V and J are TRBV2 and TRBJ1-2; D ambiguous. CDR1 and CDR2 (germline): SNHLY, FYNNEI. Between the trimmed V and J ends, which lost 3 bases and 6 bases, there was a span of 11 bases. CDR3 length: 13 residues. CDR3 nucleotide sequence: TGTGCCAGCAGTGAGACGGGGAGGGATGGCTACACCTTC. Translated, it gives CASSETGRDGYTF.

The J gene is TRBJ1-3, the V gene TRBV28; D is unresolved. Germline CDR1 reads MDHEN; CDR2 reads SYDVKM. Trimming removed 7 bases at V and 0 bases at J, with 16 bases between. This CDR3 is 16 amino acids long. This CDR3 is CASIHRGQSSGNTIYF. DNA for the CDR3: TGTGCCAGCATACACAGAGGGCAGAGCTCTGGAAACACCATATATTTT. Using reference TRBV28 and TRBJ1-3 for the parts outside the CDR3, the full variable domain is DVKVTQSSRYLVKRTGEKVFLECVQDMDHENMFWYRQDPGLGLRLIYFSYDVKMKEKGDIPEGYSVSREKKERFSLILESASTNQTSMYLCASIHRGQSSGNTIYFGEGSWLTVV.

The chain has TRBV25-1 and TRBJ1-1; 11 bases match TRBD1. The V gene end was trimmed by 6 bases and the J gene end by 4 bases; junction bases not matched to a gene: 7. CDR1 MGHDK and CDR2 SYGVNS come from the germline V gene. The CDR3 is 15 residues long. CDR3: CASRETGTGGTEAFF. In DNA form, the CDR3 reads TGTGCCAGCAGGGAAACCGGGACAGGGGGCACTGAAGCTTTCTTT.

The genes are TRBV9 and TRBJ1-2; 7 bases fit TRBD1. The CDR3 sequence is 15 residues long. The V and J ends lost 4 bases and 4 bases, in that order; junction bases with no gene match: 10. From germline, CDR1 is SGDLS and CDR2 YYNGEE. The CDR3: CASSPIPGTVYGYTF. The CDR3 DNA reads TGTGCCAGCAGCCCCATTCCTGGGACAGTCTATGGCTACACCTTC.

This rearrangement joins TRBV30 to TRBJ2-2; 11 bases are shared with TRBD2. Trimming cost V 2 bases and J 4 bases; bases outside gene matches: 3. The CDR3 loop spans 15 amino acids. Germline V gives CDR1 GTSNPN, CDR2 SVGIG (reference sequence). CDR3 loop: CAWSILAGGTGELFF. CDR3 bases: TGTGCCTGGAGTATCCTAGCGGGAGGCACCGGGGAGCTGTTTTTT.

The chain couples TRBV4-1 to TRBJ2-7, with 13 bases fitting TRBD2. V trimming: 3 bases; J trimming: 5 bases; junction bases outside the gene matches: 7. Germline CDR1 is MGHRA and CDR2 is YSYEKL. The CDR3 has 16 amino acids. The CDR3, as DNA: TGCGCCAGCAGCCAGTACGGGACTAGCGGGAACAACGAGCAGTACTTC. Its protein product is CASSQYGTSGNNEQYF.

The chain joins TRBV30 to TRBJ2-1, with D hard to call. The CDR3 has 16 amino acids. V was pared by 7 bases and J by 0 bases, with 19 bases between. Per the germline V gene, CDR1 is GTSNPN and CDR2 is SVGIG (reference sequence). The CDR3 DNA is TGTGCCTTTGGGCTGATGACGGAATTCTCCTACAATGAGCAGTTCTTC. Translated, it gives CAFGLMTEFSYNEQFF.

The J gene is TRBJ1-6, the V gene TRBV6-1; a possible D gene is TRBD1 (6 bases). Trimming stripped 2 bases from V and 9 bases from J, with 14 bases between. The CDR3 is 15 residues long. Per germline, CDR1 MNHNS and CDR2 SASEGT. CDR3 amino acids: CASSELAQGGSPLHF. The CDR3 DNA follows: TGTGCCAGCAGTGAATTGGCACAGGGAGGTTCACCCCTCCACTTT.

The chain combines TRBV21-1 with TRBJ1-6. TRBV21-1 corresponds to a pseudogene. The length of the CDR3 is 17 residues. The CDR3 DNA is TGTGCCAGCAGCCCCACCGGACGGCCCCCTGAGGATTCACCCCTCCACTTT. Protein: CASSPTGRPPEDSPLHF.

The V and J genes are TRBV7-6 and TRBJ2-6, with a possible D match to TRBD2 (5 bases). The CDR3 loop spans 16 amino acids. V was trimmed by 5 bases and J by 2 bases, leaving 13 bases between them. Germline CDR1 is SGHVS and CDR2 is FNYEAQ. The CDR3 loop is CASSPNLGAGANVLTF. The CDR3 DNA follows: TGTGCCAGCAGCCCCAACTTGGGAGCTGGGGCCAACGTCCTGACTTTC.

The rearrangement joins TRBV5-1 to TRBJ1-1, with a tentative D call TRBD1 (5 bases). Trimming took 2 bases from V and 4 from J, leaving 15 bases between them. Germline V lookup: CDR1 SGHRS, CDR2 YFSETQ. The CDR3 length is 15 residues. The CDR3: CASSFNSLGGTEAFF. The CDR3 DNA sequence: TGCGCCAGCAGCTTTAATTCGCTCGGGGGCACTGAAGCTTTCTTT.

The chain is built from TRBV11-2 and TRBJ1-3, with a weak D call TRBD1 (6 bases). CDR3 length: 14 amino acids. Germline CDR1 is SGHAT and CDR2 is FQNNGV. Trimming pared 5 bases from V and 1 base from J, leaving 9 bases between. CDR3 coding DNA: TGTGCCAGCAGCCCCCAGGGGTCTGGAAACACCATATATTTT. Protein product: CASSPQGSGNTIYF.

The rearrangement uses TRBV7-9 and TRBJ2-6; D remains unclear. CDR3 size: 17 residues. The germline V gene has CDR1 SEHNR and CDR2 FQNEAQ (reference sequence). V lost 7 bases and J lost 0, with 16 bases in between. The CDR3 region is CASTLTDVASGANVLTF. Here the CDR3 DNA reads TGTGCCAGCACCCTCACCGACGTAGCCTCTGGGGCCAACGTCCTGACTTTC.

The V and J genes are TRBV28 and TRBJ1-1; TRBD1 aligns across 8 bases. The junction had 4 bases not matched to a gene; V was cut back by 3 bases and J by 4 bases. The CDR3 totals 14 residues. Looked up from germline, CDR1 is MDHEN and CDR2 is SYDVKM. The CDR3 DNA is TGTGCCAGCAGTTTTGGGACAGGCGGCACTGAAGCTTTCTTT. This codes for CASSFGTGGTEAFF.

The table lists this clone with a few counts. The chain employs TRBV5-1 and TRBJ1-6; a possible D gene is TRBD1 (5 bases). The germline CDR1 and CDR2 sequences are SGHRS and YFSETQ. V lost 4 bases and J 5 bases, leaving 13 bases between the germline ends. CDR3 length equals 15 residues. The CDR3 nucleotides are TGCGCCAGCAGCACAGGACACCGAGATAATTCACCCCTCCACTTT. It translates to CASSTGHRDNSPLHF.

This chain links TRBV4-1 with TRBJ2-1; D is possibly TRBD2 (6 bases). Trimming removed 4 bases at V and 6 bases at J, with 10 bases between. Per the germline V gene, CDR1 is MGHRA and CDR2 is YSYEKL. The length of the CDR3 is 13 residues. The CDR3 loop reads CASSLTSSNEQFF. In DNA form, the CDR3 reads TGCGCCAGCAGCCTTACTAGCTCCAATGAGCAGTTCTTC.

The chain couples TRBV5-1 to TRBJ1-2, with D tentatively TRBD1 (6 bases). Germline CDR1 is SGHRS and CDR2 is YFSETQ. The CDR3 extends over 14 amino acids. V lost 6 bases to trimming and J lost 4 bases, with 16 bases between them. CDR3: CASTTKTGAYGYTF. CDR3 in DNA: TGCGCCAGCACAACCAAGACAGGTGCCTATGGCTACACCTTC.

The rearrangement uses TRBV6-1 and TRBJ1-4; tentative D call: TRBD1 (5 bases). Trimming pared 4 bases from V and 3 bases from J, leaving 18 bases between. The germline CDR1 and CDR2 sequences are MNHNS and SASEGT. The length of the CDR3 is 17 residues. The CDR3 DNA reads TGTGCCAGCAGTGTCCCGTCGAGTGTCAGGGCTAATGAAAAACTGTTTTTT. It codes for CASSVPSSVRANEKLFF.

CDR3 nucleotide sequence: TGTGCCAGTAGTATCCCCCGAGGTGTGAGCTCCTACAATGAGCAGTTCTTC. Amino acids: CASSIPRGVSSYNEQFF. The chain combines TRBV19 with TRBJ2-1; D not certain. V was shortened by 3 bases and J by 0 bases, with 15 bases between the two germline ends. The germline gives CDR1 LNHDA, CDR2 SQIVND (reference sequence). The length of the CDR3 is 17 residues.